The present entry profiles one T cell receptor (beta chain) with its context. As yet, its antigen is unknown. The sample comes from a study of shared clonotypes between healthy human individuals. About the research overall: CD4 naive cells filled three plates per donor, CD4 memory three, CD8 naive two and CD8 memory one. Overall study findings and caveats: It was observed that roughly 5.1% of naive CD4 clonotypes were shared across several donors.

Produced via immunoSEQ multiplex PCR; TCRdb's table is partial and in-frame only. Of about 2.4 million clones listed, 80% to 95% are singletons. Losses at the gene ends were 4 bases for V and 8 bases for J; bases not matched to a gene: 6. CDR1 and CDR2 (germline): SNHLY, FYNNEI. CDR3 length equals 14 residues. The receptor's source is a man younger than 35 in good health. Some clones in this sample may be carry-over from other donors' samples. Sequenced sample: naive CD4+ T cells from PBMCs. Subset: CD45RA+ positively selected. This rearrangement joins TRBV2 to TRBJ1-3, with TRBD1 matching over 9 bases. The CDR3 reads CASSADRGRDTIYF. The CDR3 bases are TGTGCCAGCAGTGCCGACAGGGGGAGGGACACCATATATTTT.